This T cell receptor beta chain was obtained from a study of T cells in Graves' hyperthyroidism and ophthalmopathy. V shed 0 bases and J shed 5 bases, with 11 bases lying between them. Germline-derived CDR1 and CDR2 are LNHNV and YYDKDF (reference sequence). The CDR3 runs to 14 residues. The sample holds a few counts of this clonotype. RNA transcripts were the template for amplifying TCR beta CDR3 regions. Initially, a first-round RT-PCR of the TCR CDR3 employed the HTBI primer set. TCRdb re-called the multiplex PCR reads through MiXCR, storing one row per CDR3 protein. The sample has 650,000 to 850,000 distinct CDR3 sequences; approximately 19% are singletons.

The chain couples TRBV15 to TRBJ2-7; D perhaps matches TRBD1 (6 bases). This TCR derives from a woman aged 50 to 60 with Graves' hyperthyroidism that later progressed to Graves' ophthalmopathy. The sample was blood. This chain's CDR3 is CATSRDRGDDEQYF. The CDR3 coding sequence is TGTGCCACCAGCAGAGACAGGGGTGACGACGAGCAGTACTTC.